This is a list of T cell receptor beta chains from one sample in a study of blood T cell repertoires in COVID-19. Measured with immunoSEQ multiplex PCR; TCRdb has only the in-frame clones, and not every one. This table holds 450,000 to 500,000 clones, roughly nine tenths found once. The sample consisted of PBMCs or T cells enriched from blood (not recorded which). The receptors stem from a woman in her sixties who had recovered from COVID-19. CDR3s include the opening cysteine and the closing phenylalanine or tryptophan. A D gene is named only where the DNA matches it firmly. Rows may omit the clone size; those that give it use once, few, many or a size class.

v_call: TRBV7-9; j_call: TRBJ1-1; d_call: TRBD1; clone_size: .; cdr3_nt: TGTGCCAGCAGCCCCCGACAGGGCGCGAACACTGAAGCTTTCTTT; cdr3_aa: CASSPRQGANTEAFF
v_call: TRBV24-1; j_call: TRBJ2-5; d_call: TRBD2; clone_size: .; cdr3_nt: TGTGCCACCAGTGATCCTTACCTGCTAGCGGGGGGCCAAGAGACCCAGTACTTC; cdr3_aa: CATSDPYLLAGGQETQYF
v_call: TRBV7-8; j_call: TRBJ2-2; d_call: TRBD2; clone_size: .; cdr3_nt: TGTGCCAGCAGCCGACTAGCCACGAACACCGGGGAGCTGTTTTTT; cdr3_aa: CASSRLATNTGELFF
v_call: TRBV6-5; j_call: TRBJ2-2; d_call: TRBD1; clone_size: .; cdr3_nt: TGTGCCAGCAGTTACCGACAGGGGCTCCACACCGGGGAGCTGTTTTTT; cdr3_aa: CASSYRQGLHTGELFF
v_call: TRBV30; j_call: TRBJ1-1; d_call: TRBD1; clone_size: .; cdr3_nt: TGTGCCTGGAGTGTAAGGGGTAGGGGGCCTAACACTGAAGCTTTCTTT; cdr3_aa: CAWSVRGRGPNTEAFF
v_call: TRBV3-1/TRBV3-2; j_call: TRBJ2-7; d_call: TRBD2; clone_size: .; cdr3_nt: TGTGCCAGCAGCCAAGGGGGGGGTTGGGGCTCCTACGAGCAGTACTTC; cdr3_aa: CASSQGGGWGSYEQYF
v_call: TRBV5-1; j_call: TRBJ2-3; d_call: .; clone_size: .; cdr3_nt: TGCGCCAGCAAGGTAGAACCGGCGGAGAATACGCAGTATTTT; cdr3_aa: CASKVEPAENTQYF
v_call: TRBV24-1; j_call: TRBJ1-1; d_call: TRBD1; clone_size: few; cdr3_nt: TGTGCCACCAGTGATTCCGGACAGGGAGGTGCTGAAGCTTTCTTT; cdr3_aa: CATSDSGQGGAEAFF
v_call: TRBV12-1; j_call: TRBJ1-2; d_call: .; clone_size: .; cdr3_nt: TGTGCCAGCAGCACGCCGACAGGGAATGGCTACACCTTC; cdr3_aa: CASSTPTGNGYTF
v_call: TRBV19; j_call: TRBJ1-5; d_call: TRBD1; clone_size: .; cdr3_nt: TGTGCGACAGGGGTAGATCAGCCCCAGCATTTT; cdr3_aa: CATGVDQPQHF
v_call: TRBV19; j_call: TRBJ2-3; d_call: .; clone_size: once; cdr3_nt: TGTGCCAGTAGTCCCGGTTATGAGGGGGAATTGTCGCAGTATTTT; cdr3_aa: CASSPGYEGELSQYF
v_call: TRBV7-9; j_call: TRBJ2-2; d_call: TRBD2; clone_size: .; cdr3_nt: TGTGCCAGCAGCGGACGGGACTACCTGAACACCGGGGAGCTGTTTTTT; cdr3_aa: CASSGRDYLNTGELFF
v_call: TRBV5-1; j_call: TRBJ1-5; d_call: .; clone_size: .; cdr3_nt: TGCGCCAGCAGCCCGACAGGAAACAATCAGCCCCAGCATTTT; cdr3_aa: CASSPTGNNQPQHF
v_call: TRBV12-3/TRBV12-4; j_call: TRBJ1-6; d_call: TRBD1; clone_size: few; cdr3_nt: TGTGCCAGCAGTGGACAGGGAAATTCACCCCTCCACTTT; cdr3_aa: CASSGQGNSPLHF
v_call: TRBV11-3; j_call: TRBJ2-3; d_call: TRBD2; clone_size: .; cdr3_nt: TGTGCCAGCAGCTTAGGCGGGGGGGCCTCAAATACGCAGTATTTT; cdr3_aa: CASSLGGGASNTQYF
v_call: TRBV2; j_call: TRBJ2-7; d_call: TRBD1; clone_size: few; cdr3_nt: TGTGCCAGCGGAAGACAGGGGGCGTCCTACGAGCAGTACTTC; cdr3_aa: CASGRQGASYEQYF
v_call: TRBV11-2; j_call: TRBJ1-3; d_call: .; clone_size: .; cdr3_nt: TGTGCCAGCAGCTTAGGGCAGGGAGCGGGCACCATATATTTT; cdr3_aa: CASSLGQGAGTIYF
v_call: TRBV5-1; j_call: TRBJ2-2; d_call: .; clone_size: once; cdr3_nt: TGCGCCAGCAGCTTAGGGGGTACCGGGGAGCTGTTTTTT; cdr3_aa: CASSLGGTGELFF
v_call: TRBV24-1; j_call: TRBJ1-1; d_call: .; clone_size: .; cdr3_nt: TGTGCCACCAGTGCCCTTGGGAGGTCGGGAGCTTTCTTT; cdr3_aa: CATSALGRSGAFF
v_call: TRBV24-1; j_call: TRBJ2-3; d_call: .; clone_size: .; cdr3_nt: TGTGCCACCAGTGATTGGCCTGACAGAGGAGATACGCAGTATTTT; cdr3_aa: CATSDWPDRGDTQYF
v_call: TRBV29-1; j_call: TRBJ1-1; d_call: .; clone_size: .; cdr3_nt: TGCAGCGTTGGAAAGGGTAGCAGGGAGGGCACTGAAGCTTTCTTT; cdr3_aa: CSVGKGSREGTEAFF
v_call: TRBV19; j_call: TRBJ2-1; d_call: .; clone_size: .; cdr3_nt: TGTGCCAGTAGCCGGGAGTACAATGAGCAGTTCTTC; cdr3_aa: CASSREYNEQFF
v_call: TRBV4-1; j_call: TRBJ1-1; d_call: .; clone_size: once; cdr3_nt: TGCGCCAGCAGCCAAGACCCCCAGGGAAGGACTGAAGCTTTCTTT; cdr3_aa: CASSQDPQGRTEAFF
v_call: TRBV29-1; j_call: TRBJ1-1; d_call: .; clone_size: few; cdr3_nt: TGCAGCGCGCTTCGCGCAACGGTGAACACTGAAGCTTTCTTT; cdr3_aa: CSALRATVNTEAFF
v_call: TRBV23-1; j_call: TRBJ1-6; d_call: .; clone_size: .; cdr3_nt: TGCGCCAGCAGACCCTCGGTACGGTCACCCCTCCACTTT; cdr3_aa: CASRPSVRSPLHF
v_call: TRBV2; j_call: TRBJ2-3; d_call: TRBD2; clone_size: .; cdr3_nt: TGTGCCAGCAGTGACCAGCGGGGGGCCGATACGCAGTATTTT; cdr3_aa: CASSDQRGADTQYF
v_call: TRBV28; j_call: TRBJ2-2; d_call: TRBD1; clone_size: once; cdr3_nt: TGTGCCAGCAGTTCTACAGTCCCGGGACAGGGAACCGGGGAGCTGTTTTTT; cdr3_aa: CASSSTVPGQGTGELFF
v_call: TRBV28; j_call: TRBJ1-5; d_call: .; clone_size: .; cdr3_nt: TGTGCCAGCAGTTTAGAGGGACAATTTCAGCCCCAGCATTTT; cdr3_aa: CASSLEGQFQPQHF
v_call: TRBV5-1; j_call: TRBJ2-5; d_call: .; clone_size: .; cdr3_nt: TGCGCCAGCAGTCACCTACCGGCCGTTGCGGGCGAACAAGAGACCCAGTACTTC; cdr3_aa: CASSHLPAVAGEQETQYF
v_call: TRBV12-3/TRBV12-4; j_call: TRBJ2-7; d_call: TRBD1; clone_size: .; cdr3_nt: TGTGCCAGCAGCATTGGGACAGTCTACGAGCAGTACTTC; cdr3_aa: CASSIGTVYEQYF
v_call: TRBV2; j_call: TRBJ2-3; d_call: TRBD2; clone_size: .; cdr3_nt: TGTGCCAGCAGCGGGGGGGGCACAGATACGCAGTATTTT; cdr3_aa: CASSGGGTDTQYF
v_call: TRBV10-1; j_call: TRBJ1-2; d_call: TRBD1; clone_size: .; cdr3_nt: TGCGCCATTCCTGAGGGTCAGGGGGCGAGAGGCTACACCTTC; cdr3_aa: CAIPEGQGARGYTF
v_call: TRBV20-1; j_call: TRBJ2-1; d_call: .; clone_size: .; cdr3_nt: TGCAGTGCAACCCCCGGTATTGAGCAGTTCTTC; cdr3_aa: CSATPGIEQFF
v_call: TRBV24-1; j_call: TRBJ1-2; d_call: .; clone_size: .; cdr3_nt: TGTGCCACCAGTGATGAGAATGGCTACACCTTC; cdr3_aa: CATSDENGYTF
v_call: TRBV27; j_call: TRBJ2-7; d_call: .; clone_size: .; cdr3_nt: TGTGCCAGCAGCCCTCTCCTCCGGGAGCGGTTGGTCGAGCAGTACTTC; cdr3_aa: CASSPLLRERLVEQYF
v_call: TRBV9; j_call: TRBJ2-1; d_call: TRBD2; clone_size: once; cdr3_nt: TGTGCCAGCAGCGTAGGAGAAGCGGGGGGGCAGAATGAGCAGTTCTTC; cdr3_aa: CASSVGEAGGQNEQFF
v_call: TRBV18; j_call: TRBJ2-7; d_call: TRBD1; clone_size: .; cdr3_nt: TGTGCCAGCTCACCGGGACAGGGGGTCAACGAGCAGTACTTC; cdr3_aa: CASSPGQGVNEQYF
v_call: TRBV12-5; j_call: TRBJ2-1; d_call: TRBD1; clone_size: .; cdr3_nt: TGTGCTAGTGGTCGCGGACACACAGGGGACAATGAGCAGTTCTTC; cdr3_aa: CASGRGHTGDNEQFF
v_call: TRBV10-3; j_call: TRBJ1-1; d_call: .; clone_size: .; cdr3_nt: TGTGCCATCAGTGAGCGGGGAGGGGACACTGAAGCTTTCTTT; cdr3_aa: CAISERGGDTEAFF
v_call: TRBV4-1; j_call: TRBJ1-2; d_call: TRBD1; clone_size: .; cdr3_nt: TGCGCCAGCAGCCAGGTCGACAGGGGCTTCTATGGCTACACCTTC; cdr3_aa: CASSQVDRGFYGYTF
v_call: TRBV19; j_call: TRBJ2-3; d_call: TRBD1; clone_size: .; cdr3_nt: TGTGCCAGTAGTATTACAGGGGGCGCGGGAGATACGCAGTATTTT; cdr3_aa: CASSITGGAGDTQYF
v_call: TRBV9; j_call: TRBJ2-7; d_call: TRBD2; clone_size: .; cdr3_nt: TGTGCCAGCAGCGTAGACCCGCTAGCGGGAGACGAGCAGTACTTC; cdr3_aa: CASSVDPLAGDEQYF
v_call: TRBV2; j_call: TRBJ2-7; d_call: TRBD1; clone_size: .; cdr3_nt: TGTGCCAGCAGTGAATGGTCGGGGACAGGGGACTCCGAGCAGTACTTC; cdr3_aa: CASSEWSGTGDSEQYF
v_call: TRBV7-8; j_call: TRBJ2-5; d_call: .; clone_size: .; cdr3_nt: TGTGCCAGCAGCTTGATAGGAGCGGAAGAGACCCAGTACTTC; cdr3_aa: CASSLIGAEETQYF
v_call: TRBV11-2; j_call: TRBJ1-5; d_call: .; clone_size: .; cdr3_nt: TGTGCCAGCAGCTTCAGTGTATCAAATCAGCCCCAGCATTTT; cdr3_aa: CASSFSVSNQPQHF
v_call: TRBV7-8; j_call: TRBJ2-5; d_call: TRBD2; clone_size: .; cdr3_nt: TGTGCCAGCAGCCTAACAGGACTAGACGCAGAGACCCAGTACTTC; cdr3_aa: CASSLTGLDAETQYF
v_call: TRBV5-4; j_call: TRBJ2-7; d_call: .; clone_size: .; cdr3_nt: TGTGCCAGCAGCTTGGAACAGGGTTCCTACGAGCAGTACTTC; cdr3_aa: CASSLEQGSYEQYF
v_call: TRBV10-3; j_call: TRBJ1-1; d_call: TRBD1; clone_size: once; cdr3_nt: TGTGCCATCAGTGCCGGGACAGGGAACACTGAAGCTTTCTTT; cdr3_aa: CAISAGTGNTEAFF
v_call: TRBV19; j_call: TRBJ2-1; d_call: .; clone_size: .; cdr3_nt: TGTGCCAGTAGTATCGGGGAGAATGAGCAGTTCTTC; cdr3_aa: CASSIGENEQFF